The 22 T cell receptor beta chains in this list originate from one sample, sequenced in a study of blood T cell repertoires in COVID-19. Measured with immunoSEQ multiplex PCR; TCRdb has only the in-frame clones, and not every one. The sample has 95,000 to 150,000 clones, 71% seen once. The sequenced material came from peripheral blood. Receptor source: a human donor with acute or convalescent COVID-19. The donor label of this sample is uncertain.

In its sample, this clone was seen a few times. The V and J genes are TRBV7-8 and TRBJ1-6; D is uncertain. This CDR3 is 14 amino acids long. The germline gives CDR1 SGHVS, CDR2 FQNEAQ. V gave up 5 bases and J gave up 3 bases, with 8 bases separating them. Here the CDR3 reads CASSPGSYNSPLHF. Written as DNA, the CDR3 is TGTGCCAGCAGCCCCGGGAGCTATAATTCACCCCTCCACTTT.

This clone has a handful of counts. CDR3 in amino acids: CASSLTGKSGNTIYF. The CDR3 DNA reads TGTGCCAGCAGCTTAACGGGAAAGTCTGGAAACACCATATATTTT. This chain joins TRBV7-2 and TRBJ1-3, with D unresolved. This CDR3 has 15 amino acids. Germline CDR1 and CDR2: SGHTA and FQGNSA. With 2 bases removed from V and 1 base from J, the gap between germline ends came to 9 bases.

The genes are TRBV5-5 and TRBJ2-2; 9 nucleotides match TRBD1. The CDR3 runs 14 residues. J gave up 4 bases and V 5 bases, and 3 bases lay outside the gene matches. CDR1 and CDR2 from the germline V gene are SGHKS and YYEKEE (reference sequence). This CDR3 is CASRQGALTGELFF. The CDR3 DNA is TGTGCCAGCAGACAGGGGGCCCTCACCGGGGAGCTGTTTTTT. Complete variable domain (other parts from reference TRBV5-5 and TRBJ2-2): DAGVTQSPTHLIKTRGQQVTLRCSPISGHKSVSWYQQVLGQGPQFIFQYYEKEERGRGNFPDRFSARQFPNYSSELNVNALLLGDSALYLCASRQGALTGELFFGEGSRLTVL.

This clone occurred once. This chain links TRBV6-5 with TRBJ2-1, with D possibly matching TRBD1 (5 bases). The V gene lost 2 bases and the J gene lost 6 bases, with 11 bases spanning the gap. Germline V gene data show CDR1 as MNHEY and CDR2 as SVGAGI. The CDR3 contains 14 residues. As DNA, the CDR3 is TGTGCCAGCAGTTACAGGGGTCTGGGCAATGAGCAGTTCTTC. This translates into CASSYRGLGNEQFF.

This chain connects TRBV7-2 to TRBJ1-3; D possibly corresponds to TRBD1 (6 bases). Trimming stripped 0 bases from V and 8 bases from J, with 14 bases between. Germline-derived CDR1 and CDR2 are SGHTA and FQGNSA. The CDR3 has 15 amino acids. CDR3 in DNA: TGTGCCAGCAGCTTAGCGGGGGGGCGCGGAGACACCATATATTTT. Protein sequence: CASSLAGGRGDTIYF.

This chain uses TRBV7-9 with TRBJ1-4; D unclear. The CDR3 is made up of 17 amino acids. Germline CDR1 is SEHNR and CDR2 is FQNEAQ (reference sequence). Trimming pared 3 bases from V and 4 bases from J, leaving 18 bases between. The CDR3 sequence: CASSLVAPGVDNEKLFF. DNA for the CDR3: TGTGCCAGCAGCTTGGTAGCCCCCGGGGTGGATAATGAAAAACTGTTTTTT.

The chain combines TRBV28 with TRBJ2-7, with TRBD1 as a possible D gene (7 bases). V was cut by 2 bases and J by 7 bases, with 15 bases left in between. The CDR3 has 14 amino acids. Germline loops: CDR1 MDHEN, CDR2 SYDVKM. The CDR3 DNA reads TGTGCCAGCAGTTTAACCGACAGGGCGGGAGAGCAGTACTTC. Its protein is CASSLTDRAGEQYF.

The chain has TRBV14 and TRBJ1-1; D is undetermined. In germline, CDR1 is SGHDN, CDR2 FVKESK. V gave up 1 base and J gave up 5 bases, with 5 bases separating them. CDR3 size: 12 residues. CDR3 sequence (DNA): TGTGCCAGCAGCCAAGCGGGAACTGAAGCTTTCTTT. Translation gives CASSQAGTEAFF.

This clone was detected many times. This chain uses TRBV6-1 with TRBJ1-1, with D maybe TRBD1 (6 bases). The CDR3 is made up of 14 amino acids. V dropped 2 bases and J dropped 1 base, with 8 bases sitting between them. From germline, CDR1 is MNHNS and CDR2 SASEGT. The CDR3 nucleotides are TGTGCCAGCAGTGAACAGGGGTGGAACACTGAAGCTTTCTTT. Translation gives CASSEQGWNTEAFF.

This clone was recorded many times. The rearrangement uses TRBV2 and TRBJ1-2; D might be TRBD1 (5 bases). V lost 2 bases to trimming and J lost 7 bases, with 14 bases between them. The CDR3 extends over 14 amino acids. Germline-derived CDR1 and CDR2 are SNHLY and FYNNEI. This CDR3 is CASSELRQGSGYTF. For the CDR3, the DNA is TGTGCCAGCAGTGAACTTAGGCAGGGAAGTGGCTACACCTTC.

The chain uses TRBV18 and TRBJ1-6; TRBD1 matches at 9 bases. V was pared by 2 bases and J by 8 bases, with 4 bases of the junction left unmatched. The CDR3 has 15 residues. Germline lookup yields CDR1 KGHSH and CDR2 LQKENI. The CDR3 here is CASSPLQGADSPLHF. CDR3 in DNA: TGTGCCAGCTCACCATTACAGGGGGCGGATTCACCCCTCCACTTT.

This clone came up a few times. The rearrangement uses TRBV6-5 and TRBJ2-5; D call uncertain. This CDR3 has 12 amino acids. The germline V and J ends were trimmed by 6 bases and 2 bases, with 7 bases remaining between them. From germline, CDR1 is MNHEY and CDR2 SVGAGI. The CDR3 region has the DNA TGTGCCAGCAGCCAAAAACAAGAGACCCAGTACTTC. Translating it yields CASSQKQETQYF.

This clone was observed a few times. The genes are TRBV6-5 and TRBJ1-6, with D possibly being TRBD1 (5 bases). V lost 2 bases and J lost 0, with 8 bases in between. Germline V gene sequence: CDR1 MNHEY, CDR2 SVGAGI. The CDR3 has 16 residues. CDR3 DNA: TGTGCCAGCAGTTACCCTCAGGGCTCCTATAATTCACCCCTCCACTTT. Translating it yields CASSYPQGSYNSPLHF.

The rearrangement links TRBV7-2 to TRBJ2-5, with TRBD2 matching 7 bases. The V gene end was trimmed by 1 base and the J gene end by 4 bases; junction bases not matched to a gene: 3. CDR3 length: 14 residues. CDR1 is SGHTA, CDR2 FQGNSA, per germline. The CDR3 region is CASSLGGGSETQYF. The DNA for the CDR3 is TGTGCCAGCAGCTTAGGCGGGGGTTCAGAGACCCAGTACTTC.

This clone was observed a few times. The gene calls are TRBV5-1 and TRBJ1-2; D remains unclear. The CDR3 contains 17 residues. In germline, CDR1 is SGHRS, CDR2 YFSETQ. Trimming shortened V by 0 bases and J by 5 bases, and 20 bases separated the two germline ends. CDR3 nucleotide sequence: TGCGCCAGCAGCTTGGGAGGGTTGGGCGAACACGCGTATGGCTACACCTTC. Translation: CASSLGGLGEHAYGYTF.

The V call is TRBV6-5, the J call TRBJ1-2; TRBD1 aligns across 7 bases. Germline-derived CDR1 and CDR2 are MNHEY and SVGAGI. V lost 6 bases to trimming and J lost 5 bases; unmatched junction nucleotides: 9. The CDR3 covers 14 residues. CDR3 nucleotides: TGTGCCAGCAGCCGAGAAACAGGGGCGTATGGCTACACCTTC. Amino acid sequence: CASSRETGAYGYTF.

The V and J genes are TRBV6-1 and TRBJ2-3, with TRBD2 matching 8 bases. The CDR3 is 16 residues long. V lost 2 bases and J lost 5; bases outside the gene matches: 9. Germline V CDR1 and CDR2: MNHNS, SASEGT. This CDR3 reads CASSEYVAGGGDTQYF. The CDR3 DNA reads as TGTGCCAGCAGTGAATATGTGGCGGGGGGTGGAGATACGCAGTATTTT.

The sample holds a few counts of this clone. The chain has TRBV5-4 and TRBJ1-2, with TRBD1 identical over 9 bases. The J segment lost 1 base and the V segment lost 4 bases, leaving 5 bases of the junction unmatched. This CDR3 comprises 15 residues. The V gene's germline CDR1 is SGHNT and CDR2 YYREEE (reference sequence). The CDR3 region has the DNA TGTGCCAGCAGCAGGGGACAGGGTGTTAACTATGGCTACACCTTC. Protein product: CASSRGQGVNYGYTF.

The chain employs TRBV27 and TRBJ1-6; D is undetermined. Germline assignment: CDR1 MNHEY and CDR2 SMNVEV (reference sequence). The V gene lost 2 bases and the J gene lost 8 bases, with 16 bases spanning the gap. The CDR3 totals 16 residues. The CDR3 loop is CASSLSIPGRDSPLHF. For the CDR3, the DNA is TGTGCCAGCAGTTTAAGTATCCCCGGGCGGGATTCACCCCTCCACTTT.

The rearrangement uses TRBV28 and TRBJ2-4; D might be TRBD2 (6 bases). V lost 7 bases, J lost 6 bases, and 16 bases lay in between. Per germline, CDR1 MDHEN and CDR2 SYDVKM. This CDR3 has 14 amino acids. The CDR3 DNA sequence: TGTGCCAGCACCCGGGGACTCCCCCCAAACATTCAGTACTTC. Protein: CASTRGLPPNIQYF.

The CDR3 is CASSLQRGTYNEQFF. The DNA of the CDR3 is TGTGCCAGCAGCTTACAGCGGGGGACCTACAATGAGCAGTTCTTC. The rearrangement links TRBV7-2 to TRBJ2-1, with TRBD2 identical over 8 bases. Per the germline V gene, CDR1 is SGHTA and CDR2 is FQGNSA. The V segment lost 2 bases and the J segment 2 bases; nucleotides outside the gene matches: 2. The CDR3 has 15 residues.

The CDR3 here is CASSRAGADGYTF. The CDR3 nucleotides are TGCGCCAGCAGCAGGGCGGGGGCCGATGGCTACACCTTC. This chain joins TRBV5-1 and TRBJ1-2, with a weak D call TRBD1 (6 bases). Germline CDR1 reads SGHRS; CDR2 reads YFSETQ. The CDR3 contains 13 residues. Trimming removed 4 bases at V and 6 bases at J, with 13 bases between.